The rows below give T cell receptor beta chains drawn from one sample of a study of CD8 T cells in ankylosing spondylitis. From the 5' RACE reads, TCRdb called clonotypes with MiXCR, one entry per CDR3 protein. The sample lists about 800,000 distinct CDR3 sequences, 12% seen once, with approximately 0.5% in the top ten. Source material: blood, either unsorted or a sorted T cell fraction (not recorded which). The origin of the receptors is a male donor with ankylosing spondylitis. Each CDR3 is given with its conserved first and last residue. D genes are given only for firm matches. Clone size, where shown, is once, few, many, or a class for clones that have expanded.

V	J	D	size	DNA	CDR3
TRBV20-1	TRBJ2-1	TRBD1	-	TGCAGTGCGGACCGACAGGGCAATGAGCAGTTCTTC	CSADRQGNEQFF
TRBV20-1	TRBJ1-1	-	-	TGCAGTGCTAGACATCCAAGGGGGTACACGAACACTGAAGCTTTCTTT	CSARHPRGYTNTEAFF
TRBV7-2	TRBJ2-3	-	few	TGTGCCAGCAGCATCAATCAGGCCGCAGATACGCAGTATTTT	CASSINQAADTQYF
TRBV6-5	TRBJ2-7	TRBD2	few	TGTGCCAGCAGTTACTCTGCGGGGGATTCCTACGAGCAGTACTTC	CASSYSAGDSYEQYF
TRBV6-5	TRBJ1-4	-	few	TGTGCCAGCAGTTACACTGCGGGGCCCGGTAATGAAAAACTGTTTTTT	CASSYTAGPGNEKLFF
TRBV20-1	TRBJ1-1	TRBD1	-	TGCAGTGCCCTCGACAGGGACTCTAAGAGAAACACTGAAGCTTTCTTT	CSALDRDSKRNTEAFF
TRBV9	TRBJ1-5	-	many	TGTGCCAGCGCTTTCGGGGAAGGCCAGCCCCAGCATTTT	CASAFGEGQPQHF
TRBV18	TRBJ1-3	-	many	TGTGCCAGCTCACCCAGGGACCGAAACACCATATATTTT	CASSPRDRNTIYF
TRBV28	TRBJ1-1	-	-	TGTGCCAGCAGAGCGGACAGACGAACTGAAGCTTTCTTT	CASRADRRTEAFF
TRBV12-3/TRBV12-4	TRBJ1-1	-	many	TGTGCCAGCAGCCATAGGGCGACAGGGAACACTGAAGCTTTCTTT	CASSHRATGNTEAFF
TRBV7-9	TRBJ1-3	TRBD1	few	TGTGCCAGCAGCTTACAGGGGGTCTTTGGAAACACCATATATTTT	CASSLQGVFGNTIYF
TRBV18	TRBJ1-6	-	-	TGTGCCAGCTCACCGGTGGGACTGAGAAATTCACCCCTCCACTTT	CASSPVGLRNSPLHF
TRBV7-6	TRBJ2-7	TRBD1	many	TGTGCCAGCAGCTCCCCAAGACAGGGGGACGAGCAGTACTTC	CASSSPRQGDEQYF
TRBV7-2	TRBJ2-4	-	-	TGTGCCAGCAGCTTAGTGCCGGGCCGAGACATTCAGTACTTC	CASSLVPGRDIQYF
TRBV5-5	TRBJ1-6	-	-	TGTGCCAGCAGCTCTGGGCAGAGGAGTTCACCCCTCCACTTT	CASSSGQRSSPLHF
TRBV11-1	TRBJ2-2	TRBD2	-	TGTGCCAGCAGCCCGCCGGGACTAGCGGGAGGGAACACCGGGGAGCTGTTTTTT	CASSPPGLAGGNTGELFF
TRBV7-2	TRBJ2-5	-	-	TGTGCCATTTCGGACAGACCCCTAAGAGAGACCCAGTACTTC	CAISDRPLRETQYF
TRBV20-1	TRBJ2-1	TRBD1	-	TGCAGTGCCATGGCCCCGACAGGGGTCTCCTACAATGAGCAGTTCTTC	CSAMAPTGVSYNEQFF
TRBV6-1	TRBJ2-7	-	few	TGTGCCAGCAGCTCCCCTGGGAGTAGGATCGAGCAGTACTTC	CASSSPGSRIEQYF
TRBV7-2	TRBJ1-5	-	-	TGTGCCAGCAGCTTATTAGGGGTTAGCAATCAGCCCCAGCATTTT	CASSLLGVSNQPQHF
TRBV6-2/TRBV6-3	TRBJ2-7	-	-	TGTGCCAGCAAGGACCCTGCCTACGAGCAGTACTTC	CASKDPAYEQYF
TRBV5-1	TRBJ1-4	-	many	TGCGCCAGCAGGGGTACAGGGTCTAATGAAAAACTGTTTTTT	CASRGTGSNEKLFF
TRBV4-2	TRBJ1-1	-	few	TGTGCCAGCCGATCCCATGCCAACACTGAAGCTTTCTTT	CASRSHANTEAFF
TRBV5-1	TRBJ1-2	-	few	TGCGCCAGCAGCGTGGACAGCACTAACTATGGCTACACCTTC	CASSVDSTNYGYTF
TRBV7-9	TRBJ2-1	TRBD2	few	TGTGCCAGCAGCTTGAAAGCGGGAGGGCCGGGGAAATTCTTC	CASSLKAGGPGKFF
TRBV7-8	TRBJ2-3	-	many	TGTGCCAGCAGCCAGACAGTCCGCACAGATACGCAGTATTTT	CASSQTVRTDTQYF
TRBV6-1	TRBJ2-2	-	-	TGTGCCAGCAGACCTACTAGGAACACCGGGGAGCTGTTTTTT	CASRPTRNTGELFF
TRBV2	TRBJ2-1	-	once	TGTGCCAGCAGGGGGACACGCGCGGGGCGGAATGAGCAGTTCTTC	CASRGTRAGRNEQFF
TRBV7-6	TRBJ1-5	TRBD1	few	TGTGCCAGCAGCTTAGCGGGACAGGGGGGTCAGCCCCAGCATTTT	CASSLAGQGGQPQHF
TRBV10-3	TRBJ1-1	-	-	TGTGCCATCAGTGAGTGGCAGGCGATGAACACTGAAGCTTTCTTT	CAISEWQAMNTEAFF
TRBV7-3	TRBJ2-1	-	few	TGTGCCAGCAGCTTAAAGGGACATCCATACAATGAGCAGTTCTTC	CASSLKGHPYNEQFF
TRBV29-1	TRBJ2-3	-	many	TGCAGCGTCTCCCCCCGGGGGGCAGGCACAGATACGCAGTATTTT	CSVSPRGAGTDTQYF
TRBV5-5	TRBJ2-3	TRBD1	few	TGTGCCAGCAGCTTGGAGACAGGGAATTCAGATACGCAGTATTTT	CASSLETGNSDTQYF
TRBV28	TRBJ1-6	TRBD1	few	TGTGCCAGCAGTCGGGGACAGGGGAGTTCACCCCTCCACTTT	CASSRGQGSSPLHF
TRBV7-2	TRBJ2-5	-	-	TGTGCCACCGAGGGTTGGACCCAAGAGACCCAGTACTTC	CATEGWTQETQYF
TRBV20-1	TRBJ1-4	TRBD1	many	TGCAGTGCTATCGACAGGGGTCGGGGTGAAAAACTGTTTTTT	CSAIDRGRGEKLFF
TRBV9	TRBJ2-1	TRBD2	-	TGTGCCAGCAGCGTCGAGCGGGGACCCTACAATGAGCAGTTCTTC	CASSVERGPYNEQFF
TRBV5-1	TRBJ2-2	-	few	TGCGCCAGCAGCTTGGAAGTTGGCAGACCCACCGGGGAGCTGTTTTTT	CASSLEVGRPTGELFF
TRBV5-1	TRBJ2-1	-	-	TGCGCCAGCCATCTGGGGCGACATGATGAGCAGTTCTTC	CASHLGRHDEQFF
TRBV29-1	TRBJ2-3	TRBD2	-	TGCAGCGTTTGCTTAGCGGGGGAGCGGGATACGCAGTATTTT	CSVCLAGERDTQYF
TRBV12-3/TRBV12-4	TRBJ2-5	-	-	TGTGCCAGCAGTTCACCCCGGGGGATTCGGGAGACCCAGTACTTC	CASSSPRGIRETQYF